This T cell receptor beta chain originates from a study of CD8 T cells in ankylosing spondylitis. Study-wide findings and caveats: In synovial fluid and blood from reactive arthritis, some motif variants were previously reported.

This clonotype was detected many times. Its antigen remains unknown. Making use of molecular barcodes, quantitative 5'-RACE generated TCR beta libraries. A single record per CDR3 protein comes from TCRdb applying MiXCR to the 5' RACE reads. The repertoire holds 150,000 to 200,000 distinct CDR3 sequences, with around 13% as singletons. V was pared by 6 bases and J by 6 bases, with 20 bases between. There are 15 residues in the CDR3. The germline V gene encodes CDR1 MNHNS and CDR2 SASEGT. This TCR came from a female donor with ankylosing spondylitis or in good health (not recorded which). Sample: blood, either unsorted or a sorted T cell fraction (not recorded which). The chain employs TRBV6-1 and TRBJ1-2, with D possibly matching TRBD1 (5 bases). CDR3 residues: CASSPATLGHDGYTF. The CDR3 coding sequence is TGTGCCAGCAGCCCCGCGACCTTAGGACATGATGGCTACACCTTC.